This T cell receptor beta chain was sequenced for a study of cytomegalovirus exposure and HLA in healthy donors. As concerns this clone: Its antigen is still unknown.

This CDR3 comprises 14 residues. The V gene's germline CDR1 is MNHNS and CDR2 SASEGT. J was trimmed by 9 bases and V by 5 bases; bases with no gene match: 8. The study ran its PCR with 60 Vbeta and 13 Jbeta primers. Only in-frame clones appear in the TCRdb table, and some are missing; sequencing was by immunoSEQ multiplex PCR. Of 160,000 or so clones detected, around 80% appear once; the ten largest clones hold roughly 2%. Study results and limitations: Sequencing depth across donors, presence/absence analyses assumed, was roughly uniform. The classifier, whose performance was assessed in both the original and validation cohorts, reportedly diagnosed cytomegalovirus status with high specificity and sensitivity. The analysis excluded some indistinguishable V segments, including TRBV6-2 and TRBV6-3.

The receptor comes from a man aged 40-49 years in good health and CMV-seronegative. The chain carries TRBV6-1 and TRBJ2-1; 9 nucleotides line up with TRBD2. The sample consisted of PBMCs. CDR3 nucleotide sequence: TGTGCCAGCAGTCCCGGGACTAGCTTCGGTGAGCAGTTCTTC. Residues: CASSPGTSFGEQFF.